Below, 5 T cell receptor beta chains from the same sample are listed, as sequenced in a study of cytomegalovirus exposure and HLA in healthy donors. The PCR made use of 60 Vbeta and 13 Jbeta primers. Sequencing used immunoSEQ multiplex PCR; TCRdb keeps in-frame clones, though not all of them. This table holds about 160,000 clones, roughly four fifths found once. Sequencing used PBMCs. These receptors were taken from a female donor in good health and CMV-seronegative.

The J gene is TRBJ1-1, the V gene TRBV29-1; 7 bases fit TRBD1. This CDR3 contains 14 residues. V dropped 4 bases and J dropped 5; count of bases not matched to a gene: 10. Germline V gene data show CDR1 as SQVTM and CDR2 as ANQGSEA. CDR3 nucleotides: TGCAGCGTTGTTTTACAGGGGAAGCGAACTGAAGCTTTCTTT. Translated: CSVVLQGKRTEAFF.

The rearrangement links TRBV29-1 to TRBJ1-6; D remains ambiguous. V was cut by 3 bases and J by 0 bases, with 18 bases left in between. CDR3 length equals 18 residues. CDR1 is SQVTM, CDR2 ANQGSEA, per germline. CDR3 in DNA: TGCAGCGTTGACCCGACGCTCCCCTCAGGCTCCTATAATTCACCCCTCCACTTT. Translation: CSVDPTLPSGSYNSPLHF.

This clone was observed a few times. The genes are TRBV9 and TRBJ2-2; 7 bases line up with TRBD1. The V gene's germline CDR1 is SGDLS and CDR2 YYNGEE. J gave up 5 bases and V 4 bases, and 5 bases lay outside the gene matches. There are 14 residues in the CDR3. The CDR3 sequence: CASSFHRGTGELFF. The DNA for the CDR3 is TGTGCCAGCAGCTTCCACAGGGGAACCGGGGAGCTGTTTTTT.

This rearrangement joins TRBV18 to TRBJ1-1, with a weak D call TRBD1 (5 bases). Trimming removed 4 bases at V and 3 bases at J, with 12 bases between. CDR1 and CDR2 from the germline V gene are KGHSH and LQKENI. The CDR3 has 14 residues. In DNA form, the CDR3 reads TGTGCCAGCTCACTTGGGGCGGGAGACACTGAAGCTTTCTTT. This translates into CASSLGAGDTEAFF.

The genes are TRBV5-1 and TRBJ1-4; D gene uncertain. From germline, CDR1 is SGHRS and CDR2 YFSETQ. Trimming pared 6 bases from V and 3 bases from J, leaving 9 bases between. The CDR3 consists of 13 residues. CDR3 nucleotide sequence: TGCGCCAGCAAGGAGGGCCCTAATGAAAAACTGTTTTTT. This translates into CASKEGPNEKLFF. The full variable domain, completed using reference TRBV5-1 and TRBJ1-4, is KAGVTQTPRYLIKTRGQQVTLSCSPISGHRSVSWYQQTPGQGLQFLFEYFSETQRNKGNFPGRFSGRQFSNSRSEMNVSTLELGDSALYLCASKEGPNEKLFFGSGTQLSVL.